This T cell receptor beta chain was recorded in a study of regulatory T cells in long-lasting Graves disease. Background on the study: Persistence in Graves' disease required over 5 years of antithyroid drugs plus positive TSH receptor antibodies.

Worth noting for this clonotype: What it binds is not known.

The CDR3 length is 14 residues. The V segment lost 6 bases and the J segment 3 bases; nucleotides outside the gene matches: 6. Germline CDR1 and CDR2: LGHNT and FRNRAP. Points from the study as a whole: Samples came from peripheral blood alone, without thyroid tissue. The sample size was small, and this may have reduced accuracy. Newly diagnosed patients shared 950 to 1,000 public clonotypes; persistent patients shared about 2,700.

In building TCR beta libraries, iRepertoire HTBI primers were used together with Arm-PCR of CDR3 regions. TCRdb itself ran the multiplex PCR reads through MiXCR, one entry per CDR3 protein. The sample yields over 650,000 distinct CDR3 sequences, 25% to 35% seen once. Specified time point: persistent/refractory GD, antithyroid drugs over 5 years with positive TRAb. There was RNA extracted from PBMCs, and the TCR library was made from it. The starting material was peripheral blood mononuclear cells (PBMCs), obtained when the disease was refractory, from a patient treated with antithyroid drugs. This receptor was taken from a female donor with Graves disease. This chain links TRBV12-5 with TRBJ1-1, with 8 positions matching TRBD1. The CDR3 reads CASGTQGADTEAFF. The CDR3, as DNA: TGTGCTAGTGGAACGCAGGGGGCGGACACTGAAGCTTTCTTT.